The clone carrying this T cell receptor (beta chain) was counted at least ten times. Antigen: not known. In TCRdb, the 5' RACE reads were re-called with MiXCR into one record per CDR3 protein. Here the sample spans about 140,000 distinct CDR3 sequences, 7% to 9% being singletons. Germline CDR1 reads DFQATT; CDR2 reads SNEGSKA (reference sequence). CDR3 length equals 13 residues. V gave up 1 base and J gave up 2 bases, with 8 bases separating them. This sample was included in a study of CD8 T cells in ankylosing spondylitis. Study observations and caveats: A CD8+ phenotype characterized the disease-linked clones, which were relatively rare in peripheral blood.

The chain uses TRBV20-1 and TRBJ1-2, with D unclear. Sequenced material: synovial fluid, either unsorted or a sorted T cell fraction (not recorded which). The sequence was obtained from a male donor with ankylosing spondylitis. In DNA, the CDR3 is TGCAGTGCTAGAGCTGGGATCAACTATGGCTACACCTTC. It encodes CSARAGINYGYTF.